Listed below are T cell receptor beta chains from one sample, sequenced in a study of T cell responses to AZD1222 COVID-19 vaccine. The repertoire was sequenced with immunoSEQ multiplex PCR; TCRdb's copy has only in-frame clones and lacks some. Here the sample spans more than 100,000 clones, around 92% being singletons. Sequences were derived from peripheral blood, sampled 28 days after the second AZD1222 dose. All receptors derive from an adult who received the AZD1222 COVID-19 vaccine. The CDR3 runs from the conserved cysteine through the conserved F or W. The D gene is left open where the match is weak. Not every row has a clone size; where given, it reads once, few, many or a size class.

D,size,J,V,DNA,CDR3
-,-,TRBJ2-3,TRBV7-2,TGTGCCAGCACCGTCCTAAGGGGCACAGATACGCAGTATTTT,CASTVLRGTDTQYF
-,-,TRBJ2-3,TRBV7-2,TGTGCCAGCAGCTTAGGAGACGGAACCCTGGGGGATACGCAGTATTTT,CASSLGDGTLGDTQYF
TRBD1,-,TRBJ1-5,TRBV6-6,TGTGCCAGCAACACTCGCGGGCAGGGGGATCAGCCCCAGCATTTT,CASNTRGQGDQPQHF
-,once,TRBJ2-7,TRBV6-5,TGTGCCAGCAGTTACTCCCGGATCCCTTCCTACGAGCAGTACTTC,CASSYSRIPSYEQYF
TRBD2,-,TRBJ2-7,TRBV9,TGTGCCAGCAGCCACGGACTAGCGGGAGCCTACGAGCAGTACTTC,CASSHGLAGAYEQYF
-,-,TRBJ2-2,TRBV27,TGTGCCAGCAGCCACACAGGGACGAACACCGGGGAGCTGTTTTTT,CASSHTGTNTGELFF
-,-,TRBJ1-5,TRBV6-5,TGTGCCGCGAGAAGAGGGGCTTCGGGGCAGCCCCAGCATTTT,CAARRGASGQPQHF
-,-,TRBJ1-6,TRBV2,TGTGCCAGCATAGGGGGGAGCTCCTATAATTCACCCCTCCACTTT,CASIGGSSYNSPLHF
TRBD1,-,TRBJ1-5,TRBV19,TGTGCCAGTAGTCGGGGCCAGGGGGCGGCAGCTCAGCCCCAGCATTTT,CASSRGQGAAAQPQHF
-,-,TRBJ2-2,TRBV2,TGTGCCAGCTCGGGCAGGCAGGGACCTAGAGGCACCGGGGAGCTGTTTTTT,CASSGRQGPRGTGELFF
TRBD2,-,TRBJ2-3,TRBV24-1,TGTGCCACCAGTGCCACACTAGCGGGGTTTGCTACGCAGTATTTT,CATSATLAGFATQYF
-,-,TRBJ2-1,TRBV11-2,TGTGCCAGCAGCTTAGGGGGCCTGGGCTATGAGCAGTTCTTC,CASSLGGLGYEQFF
-,-,TRBJ2-2,TRBV5-1,TGCGCCAGCAGCCCCCTGGGGATACTAAACACCGGGGAGCTGTTTTTT,CASSPLGILNTGELFF
-,few,TRBJ1-1,TRBV27,TGTGCCACCTTTCAGGGGAACACTGAAGCTTTCTTT,CATFQGNTEAFF
-,-,TRBJ2-1,TRBV28,TGTGCCACCATAAACGGGGCAGGACCTTACAATGAGCAGTTCTTC,CATINGAGPYNEQFF
TRBD1,-,TRBJ1-2,TRBV28,TGTGCCAGCAGCGAAACGGGGACAGATAACTATGGCTACACCTTC,CASSETGTDNYGYTF
-,-,TRBJ1-1,TRBV12-3/TRBV12-4,TGTGCCAGCAGTTTCCTACGGAACACTGAAGCTTTCTTT,CASSFLRNTEAFF
-,-,TRBJ2-7,TRBV5-4,TGTGCCAGCAGCTTGGGGGGCTACTACGAGCAGTACTTC,CASSLGGYYEQYF
-,once,TRBJ1-1,TRBV11-2,TGTGCCAGCAGCCCGGAGGCCGGACAGATGAACACTGAAGCTTTCTTT,CASSPEAGQMNTEAFF
TRBD1,-,TRBJ1-2,TRBV24-1,TGTGCCACCAGTGGTATCCGGGACAGGGGGATCTATGGCTACACCTTC,CATSGIRDRGIYGYTF
-,once,TRBJ1-4,TRBV28,TGTGCCAGCAGTGGCGTGGCAGGTGGCGAAATTGAAAAACTGTTTTTT,CASSGVAGGEIEKLFF
-,-,TRBJ1-2,TRBV4-2,TGTGCCAGCAGCCAAGATGCGACTCCGGGGAAAGCATATGGCTACACCTTC,CASSQDATPGKAYGYTF
-,-,TRBJ2-7,TRBV29-1,TGCAGCGTTGGCTCAGGGTCATACTCCTACGAGCAGTACTTC,CSVGSGSYSYEQYF
-,-,TRBJ1-4,TRBV5-4,TGTGCCAGCAGCCACAATGAAAAACTGTTTTTT,CASSHNEKLFF
-,few,TRBJ1-2,TRBV5-1,TGCGCCAGCAGCTTATCCGGGACACCGGAGGGCTACACCTTC,CASSLSGTPEGYTF
TRBD2,-,TRBJ2-3,TRBV18,TGTGCCAGCTCACCACCTCTAGCGGGCACAGATACGCAGTATTTT,CASSPPLAGTDTQYF
TRBD1,-,TRBJ2-5,TRBV11-3,TGTGCCAGCAGCCGCGGGACAGGGTTTGGGGAGACCCAGTACTTC,CASSRGTGFGETQYF
-,-,TRBJ2-3,TRBV19,TGTGCCAGTAGTATAGCGGGGACTAGCACAGATACGCAGTATTTT,CASSIAGTSTDTQYF
-,-,TRBJ2-3,TRBV14,TGTGCCAGCAGTACAGCTGGGAATACGCAGTATTTT,CASSTAGNTQYF
TRBD2,-,TRBJ2-3,TRBV2,TGTGCCAGCAGTGAAGCGCTTATTAGCGGGGGGTCAAGAGATACGCAGTATTTT,CASSEALISGGSRDTQYF
-,-,TRBJ1-6,TRBV5-8,TGTGCCAGCAGCTTGAGCCGCTCCTATAATTCACCCCTCCACTTT,CASSLSRSYNSPLHF
-,-,TRBJ2-2,TRBV28,TGTGCCAGCACCACCTTTGAGGGGAGAGGTACCGGGGAGCTGTTTTTT,CASTTFEGRGTGELFF
TRBD2,-,TRBJ2-7,TRBV5-6,TGTGCCAGCAGCTTCTCACTAGCGTACTCCTACGAGCAGTACTTC,CASSFSLAYSYEQYF
-,-,TRBJ1-2,TRBV7-9,TGTGCCAGCAGCTCCGGGGACGCGCTTGGCTACACCTTC,CASSSGDALGYTF
-,once,TRBJ1-6,TRBV5-1,TGCGCCAGCATGGTTGGACAGATTAATTCACCCCTCCACTTT,CASMVGQINSPLHF
-,-,TRBJ1-2,TRBV15,TGTGCCACAACAACAGGGAACTATGGCTACACCTTC,CATTTGNYGYTF
-,few,TRBJ1-5,TRBV19,TGTGCCAGTAGTATAGGAGGAGGACAGCCCCAGCATTTT,CASSIGGGQPQHF
-,once,TRBJ1-2,TRBV27,TGTGCCAGCAGGTTACAGGGAGCTAACTATGGCTACACCTTC,CASRLQGANYGYTF
-,-,TRBJ1-2,TRBV18,TGTGCCAGCTCGACCAATCAACAGGTGAACTATGGCTACACCTTC,CASSTNQQVNYGYTF
-,-,TRBJ1-1,TRBV6-5,TGTGCCAGCATCCCACCGGGACCAGGGGTTGCTTTCTTT,CASIPPGPGVAFF
TRBD2,-,TRBJ2-1,TRBV28,TGTGCCAGCAGCCGGACTAGCGGGGGTCTAAATGAGCAGTTCTTC,CASSRTSGGLNEQFF
TRBD1,-,TRBJ1-1,TRBV18,TGTGCCAGCTCATTCGGACAGGGATTTACACCGAACACTGAAGCTTTCTTT,CASSFGQGFTPNTEAFF
-,-,TRBJ2-3,TRBV11-2,TGTGCCAGCAGCTTAGTTCGGCTTCCCGATTTTAGAGATACGCAGTATTTT,CASSLVRLPDFRDTQYF
TRBD1,-,TRBJ2-5,TRBV13,TGTGCCAGCAGCCGACGGACAGGGGGCGAGACCCAGTACTTC,CASSRRTGGETQYF
TRBD1,once,TRBJ2-1,TRBV5-1,TGCGCCAGCAGCCTGGACAGGGTGAATGAGCAGTTCTTC,CASSLDRVNEQFF